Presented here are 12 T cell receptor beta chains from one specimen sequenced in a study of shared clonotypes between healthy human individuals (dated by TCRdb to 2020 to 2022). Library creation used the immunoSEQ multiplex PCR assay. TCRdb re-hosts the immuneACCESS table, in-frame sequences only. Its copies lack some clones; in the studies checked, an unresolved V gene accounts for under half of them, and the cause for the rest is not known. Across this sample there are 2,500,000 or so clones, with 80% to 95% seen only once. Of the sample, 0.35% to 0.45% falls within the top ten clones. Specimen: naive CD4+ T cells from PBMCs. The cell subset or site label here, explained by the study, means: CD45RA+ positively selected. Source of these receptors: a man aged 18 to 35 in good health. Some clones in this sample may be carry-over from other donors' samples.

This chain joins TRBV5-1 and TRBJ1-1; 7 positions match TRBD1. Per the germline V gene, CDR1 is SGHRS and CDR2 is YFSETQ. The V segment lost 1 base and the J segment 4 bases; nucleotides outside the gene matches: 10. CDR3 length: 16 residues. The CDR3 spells CASSLLATSGGTEAFF. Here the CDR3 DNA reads TGCGCCAGCAGCTTGTTAGCAACTTCAGGGGGCACTGAAGCTTTCTTT.

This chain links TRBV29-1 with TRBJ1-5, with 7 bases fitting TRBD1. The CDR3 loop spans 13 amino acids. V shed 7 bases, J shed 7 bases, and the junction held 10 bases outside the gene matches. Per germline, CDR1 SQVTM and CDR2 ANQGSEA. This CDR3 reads CSAAGGFGQPQHF. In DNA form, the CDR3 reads TGCAGCGCTGCAGGGGGATTTGGACAGCCCCAGCATTTT.

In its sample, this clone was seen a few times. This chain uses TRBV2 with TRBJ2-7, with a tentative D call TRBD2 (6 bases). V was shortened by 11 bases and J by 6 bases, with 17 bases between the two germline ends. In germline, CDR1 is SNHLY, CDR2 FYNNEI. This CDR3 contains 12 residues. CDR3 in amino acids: CASETRRGEQYF. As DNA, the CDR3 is TGTGCCTCCGAGACTAGGAGAGGCGAGCAGTACTTC.

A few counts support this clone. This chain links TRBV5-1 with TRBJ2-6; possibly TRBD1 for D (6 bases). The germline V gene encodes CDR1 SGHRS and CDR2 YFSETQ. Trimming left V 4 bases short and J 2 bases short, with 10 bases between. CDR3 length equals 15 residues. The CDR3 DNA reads TGCGCCAGCAGCCCGTCAGGGGCTGGGGCCAACGTCCTGACTTTC. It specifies CASSPSGAGANVLTF.

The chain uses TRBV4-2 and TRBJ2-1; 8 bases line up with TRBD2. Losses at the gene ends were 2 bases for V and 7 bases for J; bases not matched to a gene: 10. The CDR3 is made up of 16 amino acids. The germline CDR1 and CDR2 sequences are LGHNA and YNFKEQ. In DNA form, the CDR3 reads TGTGCCAGCAGCCAACGTGTAAGCGGGAGTTGGAATGAGCAGTTCTTC. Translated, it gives CASSQRVSGSWNEQFF.

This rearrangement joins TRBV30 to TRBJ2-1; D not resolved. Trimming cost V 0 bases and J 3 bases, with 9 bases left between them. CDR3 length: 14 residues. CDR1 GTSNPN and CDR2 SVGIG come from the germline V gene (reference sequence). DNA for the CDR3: TGTGCCTGGAGTGTTGGGGTGAACTACAATGAGCAGTTCTTC. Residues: CAWSVGVNYNEQFF.

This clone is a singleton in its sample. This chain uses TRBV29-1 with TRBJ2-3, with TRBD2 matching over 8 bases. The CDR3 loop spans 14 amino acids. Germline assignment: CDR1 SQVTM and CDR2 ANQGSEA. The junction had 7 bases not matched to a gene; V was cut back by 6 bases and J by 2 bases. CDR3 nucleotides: TGCAGCGTCGTAAAACTAGCGGTCACAGATACGCAGTATTTT. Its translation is CSVVKLAVTDTQYF.

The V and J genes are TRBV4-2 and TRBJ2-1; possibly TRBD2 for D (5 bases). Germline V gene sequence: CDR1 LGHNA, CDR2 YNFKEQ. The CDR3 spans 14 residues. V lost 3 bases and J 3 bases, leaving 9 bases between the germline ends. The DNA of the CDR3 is TGTGCCAGCAGCCAGAACCGGGACTACAATGAGCAGTTCTTC. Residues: CASSQNRDYNEQFF.

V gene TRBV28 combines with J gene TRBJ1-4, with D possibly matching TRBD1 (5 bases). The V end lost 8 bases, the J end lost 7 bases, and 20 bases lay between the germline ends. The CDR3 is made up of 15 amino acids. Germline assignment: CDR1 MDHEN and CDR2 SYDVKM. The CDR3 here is CASESRGESREKLFF. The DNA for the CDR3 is TGTGCCAGCGAATCGAGAGGGGAAAGTCGTGAAAAACTGTTTTTT.

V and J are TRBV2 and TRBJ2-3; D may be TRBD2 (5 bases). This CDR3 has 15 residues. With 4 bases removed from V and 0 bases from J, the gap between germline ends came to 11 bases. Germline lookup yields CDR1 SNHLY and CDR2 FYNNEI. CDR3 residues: CASSGEGASTDTQYF. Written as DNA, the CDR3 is TGTGCCAGCAGTGGTGAGGGAGCTAGCACAGATACGCAGTATTTT.

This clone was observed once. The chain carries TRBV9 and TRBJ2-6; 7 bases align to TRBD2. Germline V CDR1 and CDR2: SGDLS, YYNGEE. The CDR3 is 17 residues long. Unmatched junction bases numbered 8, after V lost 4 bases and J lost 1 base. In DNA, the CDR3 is TGTGCCAGCAGCCCCGGCGGGGGAACATCTGGGGCCAACGTCCTGACTTTC. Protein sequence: CASSPGGGTSGANVLTF.

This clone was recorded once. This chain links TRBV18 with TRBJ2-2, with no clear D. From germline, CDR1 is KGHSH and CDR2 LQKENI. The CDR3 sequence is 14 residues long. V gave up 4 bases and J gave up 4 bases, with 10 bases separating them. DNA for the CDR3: TGTGCCAGCTCACTTGCATCCCGCACCGGGGAGCTGTTTTTT. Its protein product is CASSLASRTGELFF.